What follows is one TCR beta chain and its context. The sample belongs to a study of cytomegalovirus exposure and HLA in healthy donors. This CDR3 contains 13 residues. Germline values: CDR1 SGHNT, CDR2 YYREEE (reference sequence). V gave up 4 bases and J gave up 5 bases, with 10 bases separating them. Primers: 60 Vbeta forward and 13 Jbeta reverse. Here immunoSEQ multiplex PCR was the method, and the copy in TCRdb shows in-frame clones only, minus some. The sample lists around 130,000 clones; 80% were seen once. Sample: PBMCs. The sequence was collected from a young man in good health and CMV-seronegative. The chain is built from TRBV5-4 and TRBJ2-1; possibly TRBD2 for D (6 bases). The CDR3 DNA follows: TGTGCCAGCAGCCAGACTAGAGACAATGAGCAGTTCTTC. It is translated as CASSQTRDNEQFF.